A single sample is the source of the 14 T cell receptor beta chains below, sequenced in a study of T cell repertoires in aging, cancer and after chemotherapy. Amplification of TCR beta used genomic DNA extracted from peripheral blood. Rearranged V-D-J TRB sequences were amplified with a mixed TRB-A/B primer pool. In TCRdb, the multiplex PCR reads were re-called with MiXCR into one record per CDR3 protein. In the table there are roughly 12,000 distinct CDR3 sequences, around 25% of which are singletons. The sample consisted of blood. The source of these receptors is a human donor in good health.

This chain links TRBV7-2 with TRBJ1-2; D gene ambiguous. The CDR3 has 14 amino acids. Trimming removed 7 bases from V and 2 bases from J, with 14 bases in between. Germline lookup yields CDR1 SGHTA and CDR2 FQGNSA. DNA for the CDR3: TGTGCCAGCACTCTGGACCCGAGGAACTATGGCTACACCTTC. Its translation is CASTLDPRNYGYTF.

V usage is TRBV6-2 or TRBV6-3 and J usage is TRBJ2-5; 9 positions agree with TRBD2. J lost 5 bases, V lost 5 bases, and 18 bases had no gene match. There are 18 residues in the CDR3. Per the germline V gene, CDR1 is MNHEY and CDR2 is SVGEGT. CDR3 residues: CASSRSPGPRGGWETQYF. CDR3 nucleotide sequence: TGTGCCAGCAGTCGGTCCCCTGGCCCGCGGGGGGGCTGGGAGACCCAGTACTTC.

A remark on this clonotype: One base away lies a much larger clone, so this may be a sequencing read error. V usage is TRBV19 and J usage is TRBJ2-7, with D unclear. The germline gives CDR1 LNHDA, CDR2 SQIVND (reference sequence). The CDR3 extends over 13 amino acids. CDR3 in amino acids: CASSIGQYYERYF. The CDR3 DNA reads TGTGCCAGTAGTATCGGCCAGTACTACGAGCGGTACTTC.

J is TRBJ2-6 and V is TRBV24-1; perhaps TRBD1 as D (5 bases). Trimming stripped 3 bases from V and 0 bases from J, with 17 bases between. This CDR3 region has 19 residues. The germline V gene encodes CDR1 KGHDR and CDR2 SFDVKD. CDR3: CATSDPISQGRSGANVLTF. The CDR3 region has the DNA TGTGCCACCAGTGATCCTATATCCCAGGGCCGCTCTGGGGCCAACGTCCTGACTTTC.

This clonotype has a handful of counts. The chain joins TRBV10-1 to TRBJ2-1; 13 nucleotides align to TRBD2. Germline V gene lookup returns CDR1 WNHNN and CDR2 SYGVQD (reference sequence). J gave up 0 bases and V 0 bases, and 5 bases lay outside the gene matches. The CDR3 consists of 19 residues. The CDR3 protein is CASSESTSGGPNSYNEQFF. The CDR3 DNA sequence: TGCGCCAGCAGTGAGTCGACTAGCGGGGGGCCCAACTCCTACAATGAGCAGTTCTTC.

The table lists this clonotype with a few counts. This CDR3 is CASGLIAGGSGNTIYF. In DNA form, the CDR3 reads TGTGCTAGTGGTTTGATAGCAGGGGGCTCTGGAAACACCATATATTTT. The chain employs TRBV12-5 and TRBJ1-3; TRBD1 aligns across 7 bases. V gave up 2 bases and J gave up 0 bases; unmatched junction bases: 4. The germline V gene encodes CDR1 LGHNT and CDR2 FRNRAP. This CDR3 has 16 residues.

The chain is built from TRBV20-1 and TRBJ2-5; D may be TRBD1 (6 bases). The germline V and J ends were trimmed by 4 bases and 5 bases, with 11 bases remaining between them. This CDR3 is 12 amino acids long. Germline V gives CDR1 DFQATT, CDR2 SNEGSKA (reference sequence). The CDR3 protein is CSANRVSETQYF. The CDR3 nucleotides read TGCAGTGCTAACAGGGTGTCGGAGACCCAGTACTTC.

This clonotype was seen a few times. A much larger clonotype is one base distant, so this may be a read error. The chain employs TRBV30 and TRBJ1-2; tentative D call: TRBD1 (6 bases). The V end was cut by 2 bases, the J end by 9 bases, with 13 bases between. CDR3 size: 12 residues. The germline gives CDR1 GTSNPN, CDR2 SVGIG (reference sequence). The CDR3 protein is CAWSLRGMCYTF. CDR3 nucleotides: TGTGCCTGGAGTCTCAGGGGCATGTGCTACACCTTC.

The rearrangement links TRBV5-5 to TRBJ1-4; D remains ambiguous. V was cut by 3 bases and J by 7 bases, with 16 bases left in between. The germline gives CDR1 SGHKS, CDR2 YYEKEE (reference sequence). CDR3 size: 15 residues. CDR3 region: CASSYRTVLGEKLFF. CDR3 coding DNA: TGTGCCAGCAGCTACCGGACTGTCCTTGGTGAAAAACTGTTTTTT.

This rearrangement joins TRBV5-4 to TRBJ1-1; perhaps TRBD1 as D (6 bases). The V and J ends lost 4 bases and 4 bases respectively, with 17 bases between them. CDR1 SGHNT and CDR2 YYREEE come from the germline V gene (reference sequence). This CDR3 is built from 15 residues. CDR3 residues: CASSPDYGQPTEAFF. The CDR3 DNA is TGTGCCAGCAGCCCTGACTACGGACAGCCCACTGAAGCTTTCTTT.

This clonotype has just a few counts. The CDR3 here is CASSYGTGALNEQFF. The CDR3 DNA reads as TGTGCCAGCAGCTACGGGACAGGGGCCCTAAATGAGCAGTTCTTC. The chain uses TRBV5-4 and TRBJ2-1, with 10 bases matching TRBD1. CDR1 SGHNT and CDR2 YYREEE come from the germline V gene (reference sequence). This CDR3 has 15 residues. The J segment lost 7 bases and the V segment lost 3 bases, leaving 7 bases of the junction unmatched.

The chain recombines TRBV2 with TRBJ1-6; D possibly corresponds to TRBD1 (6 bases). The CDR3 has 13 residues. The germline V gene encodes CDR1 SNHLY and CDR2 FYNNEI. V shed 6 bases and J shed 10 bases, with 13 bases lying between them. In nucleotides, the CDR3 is TGTGCCAGCAGCGGACAGACCAGATCACCCCTCCACTTT. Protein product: CASSGQTRSPLHF.

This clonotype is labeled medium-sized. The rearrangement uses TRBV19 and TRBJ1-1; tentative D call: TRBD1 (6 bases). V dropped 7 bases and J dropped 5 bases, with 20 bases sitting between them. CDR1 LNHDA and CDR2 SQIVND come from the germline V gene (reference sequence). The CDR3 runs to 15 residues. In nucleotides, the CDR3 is TGTGCCAGTACCCATAGGGGGTTCGGCGGGACTGAAGCTTTCTTT. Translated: CASTHRGFGGTEAFF.

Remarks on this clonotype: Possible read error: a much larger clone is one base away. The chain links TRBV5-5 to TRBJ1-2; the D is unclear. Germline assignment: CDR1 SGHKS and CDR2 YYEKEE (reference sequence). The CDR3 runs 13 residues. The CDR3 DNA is TGTGCCAGCAACTTGGCGGATTACTATGGCTACACCTTC. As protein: CASNLADYYGYTF.